This T cell receptor beta chain derives from a study of T cell changes during pregnancy in multiple sclerosis (dated by TCRdb to about 2019). For the wider study: The study examined how the T cell repertoire changed over the course of pregnancy in women with multiple sclerosis.

The protocol used for the library was the immunoSEQ multiplex PCR assay. Sourced from immuneACCESS, this table was stored by TCRdb with only in-frame sequences that have V and J called. A share of the clones is absent; for the studies checked, an unresolved V gene accounts for under half, and the remainder has no known explanation. The table for this sample lists 40,000 to 50,000 clones; roughly nine tenths of them were counted only once. 0.37% of the sample is taken by the ten largest. Comment on this clone: Its antigen is not yet known. The sample holds no much larger clone one base away, and base qualities are not on file.

The germline V gene encodes CDR1 SQVTM and CDR2 ANQGSEA. V and J lose 6 bases and 6 bases, and a span of 18 bases separates them. The CDR3 has 13 amino acids, counting the end cysteine and phenylalanine. The only DNA kept is the CDR3, 39 bases in frame from the first base. The sequences come from CD4+ T cells from peripheral blood mononuclear cells, collected in the second trimester of pregnancy. This clonotype was obtained from a female donor in good health, enrolled as a control in a pregnancy study. This sequence uses TRBV29-1 and TRBJ2-7; TRBD1 is perhaps the D gene, given 6 matching bases. The nucleotide sequence is given as TGCAGCGTGGCCAGGGGCCGACAATCCGAGCAGTACTTC. Translated, this gives CSVARGRQSEQYF.